This TCR beta chain emerged from a study of technical replicates of blood from several donors. Profiled with immunoSEQ multiplex PCR; TCRdb holds only in-frame clones, not every one. Of about 60,000 clones listed, about 86% are singletons. V shed 4 bases and J 0 bases; nucleotides not matched to a gene: 8. Looked up from germline, CDR1 is LGHNA and CDR2 is YSLEER. This CDR3 region has 17 residues. The sequencing sample was made of PBMCs. The chain employs TRBV4-3 and TRBJ2-1; 8 nucleotides match TRBD2. The origin of this receptor is a human donor in good health. Some clones in this sample may be carry-over from other donors' samples. In nucleotides, the CDR3 is TGCGCCAGCAGCCCAAGAGCCAGCGGGAGCTCCTACAATGAGCAGTTCTTC. Translating gives CASSPRASGSSYNEQFF.